The clone carrying this T cell receptor beta chain showed up many times. This entry comes from a study of T cells in Graves' hyperthyroidism and ophthalmopathy. Uncontrolled infections, other autoimmune diseases, pregnancy or lactation led to exclusion of patients. Looked up from germline, CDR1 is SQVTM and CDR2 is ANQGSEA. This CDR3 has 12 residues. V was clipped by 3 bases and J by 2 bases, with 8 bases between them. Amplified TCR beta CDR3 regions came from RNA transcripts. The study used the HTBI primer set for a first-round RT-PCR of the TCR CDR3. TCRdb re-derived calls from the multiplex PCR reads in MiXCR, one entry per CDR3 protein. The sample yields some 570,000 distinct CDR3 sequences, under 20% seen once.

The chain employs TRBV29-1 and TRBJ2-7; maybe TRBD1 (6 bases). This receptor was obtained from a woman aged 18-29 years with Graves' ophthalmopathy. The sample taken for sequencing was blood. CDR3 in amino acids: CSVEDSPYEQYF. CDR3 bases: TGCAGCGTTGAGGACAGCCCCTACGAGCAGTACTTC.